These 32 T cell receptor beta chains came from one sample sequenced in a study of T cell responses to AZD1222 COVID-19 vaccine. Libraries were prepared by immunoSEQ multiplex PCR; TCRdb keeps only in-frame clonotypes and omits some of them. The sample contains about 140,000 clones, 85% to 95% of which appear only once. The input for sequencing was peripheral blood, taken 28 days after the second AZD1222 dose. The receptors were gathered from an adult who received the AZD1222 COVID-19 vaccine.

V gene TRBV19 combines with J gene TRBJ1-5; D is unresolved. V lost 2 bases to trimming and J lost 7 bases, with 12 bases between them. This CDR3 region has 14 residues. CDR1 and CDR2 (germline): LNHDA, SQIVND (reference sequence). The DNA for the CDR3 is TGTGCCAGTAGTATAAGGGCCGGACGGCAGCCCCAGCATTTT. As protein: CASSIRAGRQPQHF.

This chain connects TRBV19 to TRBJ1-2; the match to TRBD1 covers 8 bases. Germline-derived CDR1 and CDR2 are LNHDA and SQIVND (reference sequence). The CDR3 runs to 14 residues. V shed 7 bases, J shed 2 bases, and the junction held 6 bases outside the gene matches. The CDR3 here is CASNNRDRNYGYTF. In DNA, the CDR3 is TGTGCCAGTAATAACCGGGACAGGAACTATGGCTACACCTTC.

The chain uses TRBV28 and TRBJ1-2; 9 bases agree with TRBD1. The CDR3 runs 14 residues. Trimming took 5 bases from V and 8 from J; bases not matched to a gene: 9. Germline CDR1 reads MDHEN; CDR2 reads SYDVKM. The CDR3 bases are TGTGCCAGCAGTACCGGACAGGGGATCGGAGGCTACACCTTC. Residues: CASSTGQGIGGYTF.

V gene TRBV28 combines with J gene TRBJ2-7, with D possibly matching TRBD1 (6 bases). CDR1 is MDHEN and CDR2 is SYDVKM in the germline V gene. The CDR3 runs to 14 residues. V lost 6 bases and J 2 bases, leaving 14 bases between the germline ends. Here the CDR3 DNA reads TGTGCCAGCAGGTCAGGGGCACCCACCTACGAGCAGTACTTC. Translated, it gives CASRSGAPTYEQYF.

As DNA, the CDR3 is TGTGCCAGTCAACAGGGGGCGAGCCCTCTCTACGAGCAGTACTTC. It is translated as CASQQGASPLYEQYF. The chain recombines TRBV19 with TRBJ2-7; 9 positions agree with TRBD1. Germline CDR1 is LNHDA and CDR2 is SQIVND (reference sequence). With 8 bases clipped from V and 3 bases from J, the junction kept 11 bases outside the gene matches. The length of the CDR3 is 15 residues.

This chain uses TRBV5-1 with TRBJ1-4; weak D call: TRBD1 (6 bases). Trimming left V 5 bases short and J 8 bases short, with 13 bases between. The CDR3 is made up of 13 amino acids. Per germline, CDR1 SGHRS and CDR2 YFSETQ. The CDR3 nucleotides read TGCGCCAGCAGTGGGGGGGCCGAGGAAAAACTGTTTTTT. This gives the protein CASSGGAEEKLFF.

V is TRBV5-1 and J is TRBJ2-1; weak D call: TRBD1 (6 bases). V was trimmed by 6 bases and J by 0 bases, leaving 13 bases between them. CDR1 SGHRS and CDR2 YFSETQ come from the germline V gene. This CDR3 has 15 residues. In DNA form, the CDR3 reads TGCGCCAGCACAACAGGGCCAAGCTCCTACAATGAGCAGTTCTTC. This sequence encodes CASTTGPSSYNEQFF. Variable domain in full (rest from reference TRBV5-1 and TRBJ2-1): KAGVTQTPRYLIKTRGQQVTLSCSPISGHRSVSWYQQTPGQGLQFLFEYFSETQRNKGNFPGRFSGRQFSNSRSEMNVSTLELGDSALYLCASTTGPSSYNEQFFGPGTRLTVL.

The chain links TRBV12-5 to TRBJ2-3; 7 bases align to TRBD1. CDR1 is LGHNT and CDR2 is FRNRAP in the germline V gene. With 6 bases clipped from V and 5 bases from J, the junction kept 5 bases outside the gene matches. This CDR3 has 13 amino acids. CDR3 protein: CASGQQGIDTQYF. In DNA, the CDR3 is TGTGCTAGTGGACAACAGGGGATAGATACGCAGTATTTT. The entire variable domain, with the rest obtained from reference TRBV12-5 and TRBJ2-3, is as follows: DARVTQTPRHKVTEMGQEVTMRCQPILGHNTVFWYRQTMMQGLELLAYFRNRAPLDDSGMPKDRFSAEMPDATLATLKIQPSEPRDSAVYFCASGQQGIDTQYFGPGTRLTVL.

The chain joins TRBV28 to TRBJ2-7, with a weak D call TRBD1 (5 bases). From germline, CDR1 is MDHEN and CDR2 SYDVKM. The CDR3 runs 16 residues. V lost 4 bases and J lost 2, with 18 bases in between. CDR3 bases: TGTGCCAGCAGTTCCCCCCACACAGGTAATACCTACGAGCAGTACTTC. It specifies CASSSPHTGNTYEQYF. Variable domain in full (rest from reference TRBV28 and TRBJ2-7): DVKVTQSSRYLVKRTGEKVFLECVQDMDHENMFWYRQDPGLGLRLIYFSYDVKMKEKGDIPEGYSVSREKKERFSLILESASTNQTSMYLCASSSPHTGNTYEQYFGPGTRLTVT.

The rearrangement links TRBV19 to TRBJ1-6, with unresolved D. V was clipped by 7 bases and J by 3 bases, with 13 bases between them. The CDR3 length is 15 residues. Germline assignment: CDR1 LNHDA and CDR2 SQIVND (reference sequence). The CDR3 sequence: CASTDQAYYNSPLHF. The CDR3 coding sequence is TGTGCCAGTACCGACCAGGCTTACTATAATTCACCCCTCCACTTT.

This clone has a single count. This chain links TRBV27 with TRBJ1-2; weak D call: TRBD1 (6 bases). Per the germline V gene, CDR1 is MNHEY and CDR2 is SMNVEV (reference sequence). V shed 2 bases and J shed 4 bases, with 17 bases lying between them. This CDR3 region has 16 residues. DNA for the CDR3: TGTGCCAGCAGTTTAAGCCCCTCCCAGGGGAGCTATGGCTACACCTTC. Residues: CASSLSPSQGSYGYTF.

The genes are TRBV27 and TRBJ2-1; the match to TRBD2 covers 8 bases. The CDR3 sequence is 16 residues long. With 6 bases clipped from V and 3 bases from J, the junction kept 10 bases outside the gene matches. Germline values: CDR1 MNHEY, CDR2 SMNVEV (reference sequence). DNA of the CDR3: TGTGCCAGCAGGGTATACCGGGAGGGTGGCTACAATGAGCAGTTCTTC. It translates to CASRVYREGGYNEQFF.

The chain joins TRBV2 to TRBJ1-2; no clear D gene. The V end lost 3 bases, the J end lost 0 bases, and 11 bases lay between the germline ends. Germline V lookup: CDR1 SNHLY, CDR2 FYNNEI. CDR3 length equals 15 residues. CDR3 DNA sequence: TGTGCCAGCAGTGAGTTTACACAGACTAACTATGGCTACACCTTC. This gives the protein CASSEFTQTNYGYTF.

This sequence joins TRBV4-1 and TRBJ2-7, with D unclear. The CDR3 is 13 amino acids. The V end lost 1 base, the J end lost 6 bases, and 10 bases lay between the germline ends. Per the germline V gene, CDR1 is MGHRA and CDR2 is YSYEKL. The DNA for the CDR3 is TGCGCCAGCAGCCAAGGTTACGGGTCCGAGCAGTACTTC. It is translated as CASSQGYGSEQYF.

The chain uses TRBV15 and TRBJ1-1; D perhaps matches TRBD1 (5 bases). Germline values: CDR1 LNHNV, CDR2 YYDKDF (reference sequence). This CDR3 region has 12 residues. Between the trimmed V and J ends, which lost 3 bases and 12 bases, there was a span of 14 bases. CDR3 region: CATSSPARVTFF. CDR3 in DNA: TGTGCCACCAGCAGCCCCGCCAGGGTAACTTTCTTT.

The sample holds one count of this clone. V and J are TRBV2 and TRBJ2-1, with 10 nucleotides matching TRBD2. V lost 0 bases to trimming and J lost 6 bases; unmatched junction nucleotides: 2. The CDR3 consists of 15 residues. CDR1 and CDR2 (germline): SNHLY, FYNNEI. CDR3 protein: CASSEALAGVNEQFF. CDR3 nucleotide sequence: TGTGCCAGCAGTGAAGCTCTAGCGGGAGTCAATGAGCAGTTCTTC.

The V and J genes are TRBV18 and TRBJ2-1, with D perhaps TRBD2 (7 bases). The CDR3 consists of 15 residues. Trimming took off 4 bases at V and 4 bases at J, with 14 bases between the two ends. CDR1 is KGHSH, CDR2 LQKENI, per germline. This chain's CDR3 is CASSLEGGGYNEQFF. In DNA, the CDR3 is TGTGCCAGCTCACTCGAAGGGGGGGGATACAATGAGCAGTTCTTC.

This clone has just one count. The CDR3 DNA sequence: TGTGCCAGCAGCTGGGGACAGGGTGGCACCGGGGAGCTGTTTTTT. Its protein product is CASSWGQGGTGELFF. The rearrangement uses TRBV7-3 and TRBJ2-2, with 9 bases aligning to TRBD1. Germline V CDR1 and CDR2: SGHTA, FQGTGA. The length of the CDR3 is 15 residues. V lost 4 bases and J lost 4; bases outside the gene matches: 4.

The CDR3: CASSPRDRNTEAFF. The CDR3 coding sequence is TGTGCCAGCAGCCCCCGGGACAGGAACACTGAAGCTTTCTTT. The chain combines TRBV7-9 with TRBJ1-1; 7 nucleotides align to TRBD1. The V segment lost 5 bases and the J segment 1 base; nucleotides outside the gene matches: 4. The CDR3 sequence is 14 residues long. CDR1 is SEHNR, CDR2 FQNEAQ, per germline (reference sequence). Full variable domain (remainder filled in from reference TRBV7-9 and TRBJ1-1): DTGVSQNPRHKITKRGQNVTFRCDPISEHNRLYWYRQTLGQGPEFLTYFQNEAQLEKSRLLSDRFSAERPKGSFSTLEIQRTEQGDSAMYLCASSPRDRNTEAFFGQGTRLTVV.

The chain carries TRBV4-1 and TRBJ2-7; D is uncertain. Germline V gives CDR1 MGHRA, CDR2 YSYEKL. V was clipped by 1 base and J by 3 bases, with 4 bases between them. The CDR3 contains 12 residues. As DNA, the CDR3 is TGCGCCAGCAGCCAAGTCGGCTACGAGCAGTACTTC. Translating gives CASSQVGYEQYF.

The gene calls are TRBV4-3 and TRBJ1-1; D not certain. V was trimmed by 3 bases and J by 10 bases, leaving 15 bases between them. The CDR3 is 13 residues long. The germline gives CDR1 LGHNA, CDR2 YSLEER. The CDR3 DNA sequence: TGCGCCAGCAGCCAGAGCATAGACGAGGGAGCTTTCTTT. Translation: CASSQSIDEGAFF.

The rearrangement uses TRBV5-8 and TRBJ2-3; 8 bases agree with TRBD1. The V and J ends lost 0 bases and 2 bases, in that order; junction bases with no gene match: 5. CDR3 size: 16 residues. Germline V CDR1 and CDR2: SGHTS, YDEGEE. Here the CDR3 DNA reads TGTGCCAGCAGCTTGGGGTACAGGGGGAACACAGATACGCAGTATTTT. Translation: CASSLGYRGNTDTQYF.

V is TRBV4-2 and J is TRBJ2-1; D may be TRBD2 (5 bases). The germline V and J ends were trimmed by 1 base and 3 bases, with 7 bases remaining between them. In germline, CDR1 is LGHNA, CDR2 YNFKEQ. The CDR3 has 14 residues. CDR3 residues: CASSQGLYYNEQFF. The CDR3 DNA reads TGTGCCAGCAGCCAAGGACTATACTACAATGAGCAGTTCTTC.

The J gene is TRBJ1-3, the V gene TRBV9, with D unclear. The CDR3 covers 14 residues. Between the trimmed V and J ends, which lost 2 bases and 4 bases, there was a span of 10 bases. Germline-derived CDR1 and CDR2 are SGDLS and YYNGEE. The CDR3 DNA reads TGTGCCAGCAGCGTGGGGAGCCAAGGAAACACCATATATTTT. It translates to CASSVGSQGNTIYF.

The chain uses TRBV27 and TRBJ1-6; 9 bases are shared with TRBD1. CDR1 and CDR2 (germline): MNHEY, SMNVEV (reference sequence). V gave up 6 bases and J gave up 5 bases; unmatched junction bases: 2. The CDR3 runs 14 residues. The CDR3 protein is CASRGQGNNSPLHF. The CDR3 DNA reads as TGTGCCAGCAGGGGACAGGGAAATAATTCACCCCTCCACTTT.

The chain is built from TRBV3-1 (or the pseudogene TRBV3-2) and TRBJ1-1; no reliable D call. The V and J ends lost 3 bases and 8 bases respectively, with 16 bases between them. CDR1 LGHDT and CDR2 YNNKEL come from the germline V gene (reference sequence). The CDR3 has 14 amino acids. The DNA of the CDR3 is TGTGCCAGCAGCCAGAGAGGTGAGAGCGTCGAAGCTTTCTTT. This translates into CASSQRGESVEAFF.

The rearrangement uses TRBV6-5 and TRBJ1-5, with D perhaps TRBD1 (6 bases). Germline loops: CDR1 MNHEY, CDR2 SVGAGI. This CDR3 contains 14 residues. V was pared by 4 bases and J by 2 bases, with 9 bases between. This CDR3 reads CASSLGAGNQPQHF. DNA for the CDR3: TGTGCCAGCAGTTTGGGGGCAGGCAATCAGCCCCAGCATTTT.

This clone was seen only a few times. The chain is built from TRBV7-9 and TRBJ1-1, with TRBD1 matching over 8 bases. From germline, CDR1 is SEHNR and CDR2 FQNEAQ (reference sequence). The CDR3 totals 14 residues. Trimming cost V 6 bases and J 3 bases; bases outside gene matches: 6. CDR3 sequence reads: CASRPGQGDTEAFF. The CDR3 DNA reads TGTGCCAGCAGACCCGGACAGGGCGACACTGAAGCTTTCTTT.

The DNA of the CDR3 is TGTGCCAGCTCACAGGTTAGCACAGATACGCAGTATTTT. It is translated as CASSQVSTDTQYF. This chain joins TRBV18 and TRBJ2-3, with D uncertain. The CDR3 length is 13 residues. V lost 4 bases, J lost 0 bases, and 5 bases lay in between. Germline V gives CDR1 KGHSH, CDR2 LQKENI.

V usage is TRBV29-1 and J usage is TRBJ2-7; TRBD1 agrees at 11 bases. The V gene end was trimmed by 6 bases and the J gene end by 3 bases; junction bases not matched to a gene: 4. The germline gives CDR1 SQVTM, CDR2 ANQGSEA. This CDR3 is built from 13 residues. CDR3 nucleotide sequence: TGCAGCGTCGAGGGGACAGGGGGCTACGAGCAGTACTTC. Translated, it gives CSVEGTGGYEQYF.

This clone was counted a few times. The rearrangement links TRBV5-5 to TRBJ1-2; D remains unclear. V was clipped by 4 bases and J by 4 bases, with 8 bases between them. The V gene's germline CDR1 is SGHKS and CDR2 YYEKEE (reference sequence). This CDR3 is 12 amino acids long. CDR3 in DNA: TGTGCCAGCAGCCCCGATACCTATGGCTACACCTTC. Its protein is CASSPDTYGYTF.

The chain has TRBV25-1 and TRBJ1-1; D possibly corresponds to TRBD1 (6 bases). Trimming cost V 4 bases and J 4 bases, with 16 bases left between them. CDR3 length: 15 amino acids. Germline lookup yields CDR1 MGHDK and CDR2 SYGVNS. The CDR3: CASSARSTGITEAFF. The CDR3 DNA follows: TGTGCCAGCAGTGCCCGATCCACAGGGATCACTGAAGCTTTCTTT.